These 27 T cell receptor beta chains came from one sample sequenced in a study of blood T cells in healthy people across ages. A J-beta primer mix and a sample-barcoded 5' primer were used in a second PCR of roughly 6 to 12 cycles. TCRdb passed the 5' RACE reads through MiXCR, listing each CDR3 protein once. Of hundreds of thousands of distinct CDR3 sequences in the sample, around 45% were seen once. Sequenced input: blood. The receptors were sampled from a man aged 55 to 70 in good health.

The table lists this clonotype with a count of one. The chain uses TRBV5-4 and TRBJ2-1, with a possible D match to TRBD1 (5 bases). V lost 4 bases to trimming and J lost 0 bases, with 11 bases between them. CDR3 length equals 15 residues. Germline lookup yields CDR1 SGHNT and CDR2 YYREEE (reference sequence). The CDR3 here is CASSPDSLSYNEQFF. Written as DNA, the CDR3 is TGTGCCAGCAGCCCCGACAGCCTCTCCTACAATGAGCAGTTCTTC.

V usage is TRBV7-2 and J usage is TRBJ2-1; 8 bases map to TRBD2. This CDR3 has 15 residues. V lost 6 bases, J lost 11 bases, and 15 bases stayed unmatched. Looked up from germline, CDR1 is SGHTA and CDR2 is FQGNSA. CDR3 DNA: TGTGCCAGCAGGGGCGGGGAGGCGGGGGGCCAAAAGCAGTTCTTC. Residues: CASRGGEAGGQKQFF.

The chain uses TRBV7-9 and TRBJ2-2; perhaps TRBD1 as D (5 bases). Trimming removed 5 bases from V and 2 bases from J, with 12 bases in between. CDR1 and CDR2 from the germline V gene are SEHNR and FQNEAQ (reference sequence). CDR3 size: 15 residues. CDR3 residues: CASSKDRENTGELFF. Here the CDR3 DNA reads TGTGCCAGCAGCAAAGACAGAGAAAACACCGGGGAGCTGTTTTTT.

This clonotype was recorded at least ten times. V usage is TRBV29-1 and J usage is TRBJ2-5; TRBD1 aligns across 7 bases. This CDR3 contains 13 residues. V lost 7 bases, J lost 2 bases, and 7 bases stayed unmatched. Germline-derived CDR1 and CDR2 are SQVTM and ANQGSEA. The CDR3 DNA is TGCAGCGGATGGGACAGAGAACAAGAGACCCAGTACTTC. It translates to CSGWDREQETQYF. Full variable domain (outside the CDR3, taken from reference TRBV29-1 and TRBJ2-5): SAVISQKPSRDICQRGTSLTIQCQVDSQVTMMFWYRQQPGQSLTLIATANQGSEATYESGFVIDKFPISRPNLTFSTLTVSNMSPEDSSIYLCSGWDREQETQYFGPGTRLLVL.

This clonotype showed up just a few times. CDR3 sequence: CSAFGNTEAFF. DNA for the CDR3: TGCAGCGCCTTCGGGAACACTGAAGCTTTCTTT. The genes are TRBV29-1 and TRBJ1-1; D is unclear. This CDR3 is built from 11 residues. The V and J ends lost 7 bases and 1 base respectively, with 7 bases between them. Germline V gene sequence: CDR1 SQVTM, CDR2 ANQGSEA.

This clonotype was detected only a few times. This chain connects TRBV7-2 to TRBJ2-3; 12 bases fit TRBD1. This CDR3 contains 16 residues. Trimming removed 5 bases from V and 3 bases from J; junction bases left unmatched: 6. The germline gives CDR1 SGHTA, CDR2 FQGNSA. The CDR3 DNA is TGTGCCAGCAGCGGAGGGACAGGGGGCTTTACAGATACGCAGTATTTT. It specifies CASSGGTGGFTDTQYF.

This sequence joins TRBV27 and TRBJ1-6, with D tentatively TRBD1 (5 bases). Trimming removed 7 bases at V and 10 bases at J, with 20 bases between. The germline CDR1 and CDR2 sequences are MNHEY and SMNVEV (reference sequence). The CDR3 runs to 15 residues. In DNA, the CDR3 is TGTGCCAGCAAGACCCCCCAAGGGGCTAAGTCACCCCTCCACTTT. Encoded protein: CASKTPQGAKSPLHF.

A word on this clonotype: One end of the junction varies from germline; a read error may be responsible. The rearrangement links TRBV7-9 to TRBJ2-6, with 7 bases fitting TRBD1. The CDR3 spans 16 residues. The germline gives CDR1 SEHNR, CDR2 FQNEAQ (reference sequence). The CDR3 sequence is CANSSDRPGGANVLTF. CDR3 sequence (DNA): TGTGCCAACAGCTCGGACAGGCCGGGAGGGGCCAACGTCCTGACTTTC. Full variable domain (remainder filled in from reference TRBV7-9 and TRBJ2-6): DTGVSQNPRHKITKRGQNVTFRCDPISEHNRLYWYRQTLGQGPEFLTYFQNEAQLEKSRLLSDRFSAERPKGSFSTLEIQRTEQGDSAMYLCANSSDRPGGANVLTFGAGSRLTVL.

This clonotype was counted ten times or more. The chain carries TRBV24-1 and TRBJ2-3, with 8 bases lining up with TRBD2. The CDR3 runs 18 residues. Germline V gene sequence: CDR1 KGHDR, CDR2 SFDVKD. Trimming cost V 3 bases and J 4 bases; bases outside gene matches: 14. The CDR3: CATSDAFGNGGAPDTQYF. The CDR3 coding sequence is TGTGCCACCAGTGATGCATTCGGCAACGGGGGGGCCCCAGATACGCAGTATTTT.

The chain is built from TRBV4-2 and TRBJ2-7; 7 nucleotides line up with TRBD2. Unmatched junction bases numbered 16, after V lost 0 bases and J lost 5 bases. Germline CDR1 and CDR2: LGHNA and YNFKEQ. The CDR3 is 18 residues long. The CDR3 region is CASSQDAGKRGGLNEQYF. The CDR3 nucleotides are TGTGCCAGCAGCCAAGATGCGGGCAAGCGGGGAGGGTTGAACGAGCAGTACTTC.

The chain is built from TRBV6-6 and TRBJ2-7; D remains ambiguous. The germline V gene has CDR1 MNHNY and CDR2 SVGAGI (reference sequence). This CDR3 is 15 amino acids long. The ends were cut back, 2 bases at V and 2 bases at J, with 13 bases in the middle. The CDR3 loop reads CASSYESQGPYEQYF. The CDR3 DNA is TGTGCCAGCAGTTACGAAAGCCAAGGACCCTACGAGCAGTACTTC.

The rearrangement joins TRBV27 to TRBJ2-7; D may correspond to TRBD1 or TRBD2 (6 bases each). The CDR3 covers 15 residues. V dropped 5 bases and J dropped 4 bases, with 18 bases sitting between them. From germline, CDR1 is MNHEY and CDR2 SMNVEV (reference sequence). The DNA of the CDR3 is TGTGCCAGCAGTGACCTCGGGGGCGTACGGTACGAGCAGTACTTC. Residues: CASSDLGGVRYEQYF.

This CDR3 reads CASRMRGGQQGNEQYF. CDR3 coding DNA: TGTGCCAGCAGAATGAGGGGAGGACAACAGGGCAATGAGCAGTACTTC. The chain carries TRBV7-2 and TRBJ2-5, with D perhaps TRBD1 or TRBD2 (6 bases each). Germline CDR1 SGHTA, CDR2 FQGNSA. V lost 6 bases, J lost 11 bases, and 28 bases lay in between. This CDR3 has 16 amino acids.

This chain connects TRBV6-5 to TRBJ2-3, with D perhaps matching TRBD2 (6 bases). V dropped 3 bases and J dropped 3 bases, with 10 bases sitting between them. The CDR3 extends over 14 amino acids. Looked up from germline, CDR1 is MNHEY and CDR2 is SVGAGI. The CDR3 sequence: CASSYLAATDTQYF. DNA of the CDR3: TGTGCCAGCAGTTATTTAGCGGCTACAGATACGCAGTATTTT.

The genes are TRBV6-2 or TRBV6-3 and TRBJ2-4; D gene unclear. The CDR3 is made up of 12 amino acids. Germline CDR1 and CDR2: MNHEY and SVGEGT. V shed 5 bases and J shed 7 bases, with 9 bases lying between them. The CDR3 reads CASSRTRNIQYF. CDR3 sequence (DNA): TGTGCCAGCAGTCGGACCAGGAACATTCAGTACTTC.

The chain couples TRBV9 to TRBJ1-1; D not resolved. CDR1 is SGDLS and CDR2 is YYNGEE in the germline V gene. The CDR3 contains 15 residues. Trimming removed 7 bases at V and 2 bases at J, with 18 bases between. CDR3 amino acids: CASSPPGSQNTEAFF. DNA of the CDR3: TGTGCCAGCTCCCCCCCGGGCAGCCAAAACACTGAAGCTTTCTTT.

Only one count was recorded for this clonotype. This rearrangement joins TRBV6-2 or TRBV6-3 to TRBJ2-1, with a tentative D call TRBD2 (6 bases). Germline-derived CDR1 and CDR2 are MNHEY and SVGEGT. The ends were cut back, 7 bases at V and 10 bases at J, with 20 bases in the middle. The CDR3 is 14 amino acids. The CDR3 loop is CASTLSQRETEQFF. CDR3 bases: TGTGCCAGCACCTTATCCCAACGGGAGACGGAGCAGTTCTTC.

The chain couples TRBV7-9 to TRBJ2-3; maybe TRBD2 (5 bases). Germline V lookup: CDR1 SEHNR, CDR2 FQNEAQ (reference sequence). With 3 bases removed from V and 1 base from J, the gap between germline ends came to 11 bases. The CDR3 runs to 15 residues. Written as DNA, the CDR3 is TGTGCCAGCAGCTTTCGTAGCGTCGGCACAGATACGCAGTATTTT. Amino acid sequence: CASSFRSVGTDTQYF.

This rearrangement joins TRBV14 to TRBJ2-7; D gene unclear. CDR1 is SGHDN and CDR2 is FVKESK in the germline V gene. CDR3 size: 15 residues. The V end was cut by 4 bases, the J end by 0 bases, with 13 bases between. The CDR3 region is CASSPRIMSSYEQYF. The CDR3 nucleotides read TGTGCCAGCAGCCCCCGGATTATGAGCTCCTACGAGCAGTACTTC.

This chain joins TRBV12-3 or TRBV12-4 and TRBJ2-3, with D hard to call. With the DNA end fitting TRBJ2-5 better, the J assignment may be wrong. The CDR3 contains 11 residues. CDR3 in amino acids: CASSFGGTQYF. The CDR3 region has the DNA TGTGCCAGCAGTTTTGGTGGGACCCAGTACTTC.

There are a few counts of this clonotype. The chain links TRBV4-1 to TRBJ2-1; 10 nucleotides align to TRBD2. The CDR3 is 16 amino acids. After removal of 1 base from V and 6 bases from J, the junction contained 6 bases not matched to a gene. The germline gives CDR1 MGHRA, CDR2 YSYEKL. The CDR3 bases are TGCGCCAGCAGCCAAGGCCACACTAGCGGGGTCAATGAGCAGTTCTTC. It translates to CASSQGHTSGVNEQFF.

V gene TRBV12-5 combines with J gene TRBJ1-2; TRBD1 aligns across 8 bases. The CDR3 consists of 15 residues. Per the germline V gene, CDR1 is LGHNT and CDR2 is FRNRAP. J lost 4 bases, V lost 1 base, and 5 bases had no gene match. The CDR3 is CASGLGTGKTYGYTF. CDR3 bases: TGTGCTAGTGGTTTGGGGACAGGGAAGACCTATGGCTACACCTTC.

The chain combines TRBV20-1 with TRBJ2-2; D possibly matches TRBD1 or TRBD2 (6 bases each). Germline CDR1 is DFQATT and CDR2 is SNEGSKA (reference sequence). The V and J ends lost 1 base and 2 bases respectively, with 11 bases between them. The CDR3 spans 15 residues. The CDR3 nucleotides are TGCAGTGCTAGAGTTTACGGGGGCAACACCGGGGAGCTGTTTTTT. It specifies CSARVYGGNTGELFF.

The chain is built from TRBV12-3 or TRBV12-4 and TRBJ1-2; TRBD1 might be the D (5 bases). CDR3 length: 12 amino acids. Trimming took off 6 bases at V and 8 bases at J, with 13 bases between the two ends. CDR3 nucleotide sequence: TGTGCCAGCAGGAGACAGTCTGGGGGCTACACCTTC. It codes for CASRRQSGGYTF.

This clonotype was counted between two and nine times. The chain couples TRBV6-1 to TRBJ1-1; D gene ambiguous. Germline lookup yields CDR1 MNHNS and CDR2 SASEGT. The V end was cut by 9 bases, the J end by 1 base, with 9 bases between. The CDR3 runs 12 residues. CDR3 residues: CASQRANTEAFF. CDR3 nucleotides: TGTGCCAGTCAAAGGGCGAACACTGAAGCTTTCTTT.

The chain employs TRBV7-2 and TRBJ2-7; TRBD2 matches at 7 bases. The J call may not be correct, given that the DNA end is closer to TRBJ2-5. Germline assignment: CDR1 SGHTA and CDR2 FQGNSA. The CDR3 has 15 amino acids. The CDR3 protein is CASSLGAGSGETQYF. The CDR3, as DNA: TGTGCCAGCAGCTTAGGAGCGGGGTCGGGGGAGACCCAGTACTTC.

On this clonotype: This may stem from a read error, because a much larger clone lies one nucleotide away. V and J are TRBV29-1 and TRBJ2-7, with D maybe TRBD1 (5 bases). The CDR3 consists of 12 residues. Germline V gives CDR1 SQVTM, CDR2 ANQGSEA. CDR3 sequence reads: CSVSTVPYEQNF. Here the CDR3 DNA reads TGCAGCGTTTCGACAGTCCCCTACGAGCAGAACTTC.